The source of this T cell receptor beta chain is a study of shared clonotypes between healthy human individuals. Note on this clone: Its antigen is undetermined.

After removal of 2 bases from V and 0 bases from J, the junction contained 4 bases not matched to a gene. This CDR3 comprises 16 residues. The germline gives CDR1 SGHDN, CDR2 FVKESK. Study-level findings and limits: Clonotypes shared by all four sorted-subset donors had higher generation probabilities than non-shared clonotypes.

Data came from immunoSEQ multiplex PCR; TCRdb stores just in-frame clones and leaves some out. This table has millions of clones, more than 80% appearing once. Sequenced input: naive CD4+ T cells sorted from blood. Described subset: CD45RA+ positively selected. The clonotype was recovered from a man aged 18 to 30 in good health. This chain connects TRBV14 to TRBJ2-1, with 7 bases identical to TRBD2. In nucleotides, the CDR3 is TGTGCCAGCAGCCAACAAGGACTAGGCTCCTACAATGAGCAGTTCTTC. The encoded protein is CASSQQGLGSYNEQFF.